The sequence of this T cell receptor (beta chain) was determined in a study of cytomegalovirus exposure and HLA in healthy donors. Study-wide context: One earlier analysis, a look at approximately 190 million T cells, found almost 120 million unique TCR beta sequences. Early release data held 85 million or so unique TCRs from HLA-typed donors. Regarding the study as a whole: Later examination showed HLA-associated TCR beta chains had greater clonal expansion than equally common others. Cytomegalovirus status, reportedly, was diagnosed with high specificity and sensitivity by the classifier.

This PCR relied on a set of 60 Vbeta primers and 13 Jbeta primers. Some clones are missing from TCRdb's copy, which holds only in-frame ones; the method was immunoSEQ multiplex PCR. The sample holds around 120,000 clones, around 80% seen once. Only a few counts were recorded for this clone. The antigen is undetermined. Germline-derived CDR1 and CDR2 are LGHNA and YSLEER. The CDR3 consists of 14 residues. Trimming removed 1 base from V and 8 bases from J, with 14 bases in between. The sequenced sample was PBMCs. The chain has TRBV4-3 and TRBJ1-2, with D possibly being TRBD1 (6 bases). This receptor was obtained from a woman between 45 and 65 years old in good health and CMV-seronegative. The chain's CDR3 is CASSQGAGVGGYTF. In DNA form, the CDR3 reads TGCGCCAGCAGCCAAGGGGCAGGGGTTGGCGGCTACACCTTC.